This entry is about one TCR beta chain. Its antigen is unknown. This specimen comes from a study of molecular identifiers for immune sequencing clone quantification. Study observations and caveats: Sizes of highly expanded clones could be underestimated through identical TCRs sharing a barcode.

TCRdb reprocessed the PCR reads via MiXCR and lists one record per CDR3 protein. In the table there are about 510,000 distinct CDR3 sequences, roughly a fifth of which are singletons. As CD8+CD4-CCR7+CD45RA+ cells, naive CD8 T cells were sorted. V was clipped by 4 bases and J by 7 bases, with 5 bases between them. The CDR3 is 10 residues long. Germline V lookup: CDR1 MNHNS, CDR2 SASEGT. This clonotype was sampled from a human donor in good health. Some libraries in this study had Jurkat cell RNA spiked in. The sequenced sample was naive CD8+ T cells from blood, with Jurkat cell RNA spiked in. This sample's subset: FACS-sorted CD8+CD4-CCR7+CD45RA+ naive T cells. This chain joins TRBV6-1 and TRBJ2-7, with D unresolved. The chain's CDR3 is CASSAAEQYF. The CDR3 nucleotides read TGTGCCAGCAGTGCCGCTGAGCAGTACTTC.